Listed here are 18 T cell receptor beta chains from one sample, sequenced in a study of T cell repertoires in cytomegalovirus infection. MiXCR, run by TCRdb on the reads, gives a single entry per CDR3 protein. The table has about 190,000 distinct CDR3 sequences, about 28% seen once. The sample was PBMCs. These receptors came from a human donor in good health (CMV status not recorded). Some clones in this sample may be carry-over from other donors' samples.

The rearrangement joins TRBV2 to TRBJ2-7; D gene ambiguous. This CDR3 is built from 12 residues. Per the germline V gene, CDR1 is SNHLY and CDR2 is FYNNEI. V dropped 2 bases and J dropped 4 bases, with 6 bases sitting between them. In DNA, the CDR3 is TGTGCCAGCAGTGAATCTCCGTACGAGCAGTACTTC. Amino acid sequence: CASSESPYEQYF.

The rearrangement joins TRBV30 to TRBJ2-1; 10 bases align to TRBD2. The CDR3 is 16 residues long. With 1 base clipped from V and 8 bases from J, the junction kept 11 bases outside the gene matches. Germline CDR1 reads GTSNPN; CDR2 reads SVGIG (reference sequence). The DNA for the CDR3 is TGTGCCTGGAGTGACAAGAGCGGGGGGGCGTTCGATGAGCAGTTCTTC. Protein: CAWSDKSGGAFDEQFF.

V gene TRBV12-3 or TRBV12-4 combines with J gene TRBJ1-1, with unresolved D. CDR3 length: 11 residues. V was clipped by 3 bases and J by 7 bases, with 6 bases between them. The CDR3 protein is CASSFGIEAFF. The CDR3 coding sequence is TGTGCCAGCAGTTTCGGCATTGAAGCTTTCTTT.

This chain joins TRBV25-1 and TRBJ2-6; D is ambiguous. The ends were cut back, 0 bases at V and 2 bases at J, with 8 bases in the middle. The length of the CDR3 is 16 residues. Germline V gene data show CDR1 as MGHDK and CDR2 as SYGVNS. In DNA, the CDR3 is TGTGCCAGCAGTGAATATCAACATGCTGGGGCCAACGTCCTGACTTTC. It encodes CASSEYQHAGANVLTF. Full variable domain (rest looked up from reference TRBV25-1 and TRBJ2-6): EADIYQTPRYLVIGTGKKITLECSQTMGHDKMYWYQQDPGMELHLIHYSYGVNSTEKGDLSSESTVSRIRTEHFPLTLESARPSHTSQYLCASSEYQHAGANVLTFGAGSRLTVL.

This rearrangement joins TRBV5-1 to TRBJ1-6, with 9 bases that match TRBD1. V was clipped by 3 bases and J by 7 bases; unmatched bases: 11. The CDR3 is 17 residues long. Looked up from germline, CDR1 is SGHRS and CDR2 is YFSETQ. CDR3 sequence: CASSWTGQGSGNSPLHF. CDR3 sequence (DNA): TGCGCCAGCAGCTGGACGGGACAGGGTTCGGGCAATTCACCCCTCCACTTT.

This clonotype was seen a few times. CDR3: CASSSGQGSTEAFF. The CDR3 nucleotides are TGTGCCAGCAGTTCGGGACAGGGTTCCACTGAAGCTTTCTTT. The V call is TRBV2, the J call TRBJ1-1, with TRBD1 matching over 9 bases. Trimming took 5 bases from V and 4 from J; bases not matched to a gene: 5. The CDR3 consists of 14 residues. Per germline, CDR1 SNHLY and CDR2 FYNNEI.

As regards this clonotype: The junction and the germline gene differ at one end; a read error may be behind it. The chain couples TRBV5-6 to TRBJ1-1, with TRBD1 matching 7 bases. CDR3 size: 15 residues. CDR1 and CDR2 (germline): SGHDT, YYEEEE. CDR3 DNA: TGTGACAGCAGCTCCTCAGGCAGGCTCGGGACAGATGCTTTCTTT. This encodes CDSSSSGRLGTDAFF. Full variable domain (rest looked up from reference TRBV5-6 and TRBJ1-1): DAGVTQSPTHLIKTRGQQVTLRCSPKSGHDTVSWYQQALGQGPQFIFQYYEEEERQRGNFPDRFSGHQFPNYSSELNVNALLLGDSALYLCDSSSSGRLGTDAFFGQGTRLTVV.

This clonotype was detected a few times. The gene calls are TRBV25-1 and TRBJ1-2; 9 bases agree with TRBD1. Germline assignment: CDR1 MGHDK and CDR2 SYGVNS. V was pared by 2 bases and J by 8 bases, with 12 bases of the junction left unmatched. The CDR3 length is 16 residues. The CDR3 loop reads CASSEGPTGGVRGYTF. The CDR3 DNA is TGTGCCAGCAGTGAAGGCCCCACAGGGGGCGTGAGGGGCTACACCTTC.

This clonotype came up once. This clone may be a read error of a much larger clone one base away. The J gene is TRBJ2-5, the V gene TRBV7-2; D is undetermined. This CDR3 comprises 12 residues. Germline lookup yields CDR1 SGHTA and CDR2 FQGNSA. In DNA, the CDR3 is TGTGCCAGCAGCTTAGAAGAACGGACCCATTACTTC. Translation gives CASSLEERTHYF.

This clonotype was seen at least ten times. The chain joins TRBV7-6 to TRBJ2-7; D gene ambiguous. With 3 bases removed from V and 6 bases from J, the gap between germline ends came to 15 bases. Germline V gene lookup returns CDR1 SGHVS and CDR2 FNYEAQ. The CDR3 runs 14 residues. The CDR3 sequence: CASSLAITPSEQYF. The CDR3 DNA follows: TGTGCCAGCAGCTTGGCGATTACGCCCAGCGAGCAGTACTTC. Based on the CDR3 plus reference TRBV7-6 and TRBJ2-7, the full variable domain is GAGVSQSPRYKVTKRGQDVALRCDPISGHVSLYWYRQALGQGPEFLTYFNYEAQQDKSGLPNDRFSAERPEGSISTLTIQRTEQRDSAMYRCASSLAITPSEQYFGPGTRLTVT.

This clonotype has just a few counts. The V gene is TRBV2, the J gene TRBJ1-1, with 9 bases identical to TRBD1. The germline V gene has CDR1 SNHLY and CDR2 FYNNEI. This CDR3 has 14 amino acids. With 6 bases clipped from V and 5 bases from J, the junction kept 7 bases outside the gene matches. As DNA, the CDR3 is TGTGCCAGCAGAAGACGACAGGGGGGGACTGAAGCTTTCTTT. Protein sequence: CASRRRQGGTEAFF.

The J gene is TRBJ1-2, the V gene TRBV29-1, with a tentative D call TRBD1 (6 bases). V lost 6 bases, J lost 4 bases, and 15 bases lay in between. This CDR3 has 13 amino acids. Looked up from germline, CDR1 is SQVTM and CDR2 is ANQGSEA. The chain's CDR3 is CSVADSSSYGYTF. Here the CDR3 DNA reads TGCAGCGTCGCGGACAGCTCCTCCTATGGCTACACCTTC.

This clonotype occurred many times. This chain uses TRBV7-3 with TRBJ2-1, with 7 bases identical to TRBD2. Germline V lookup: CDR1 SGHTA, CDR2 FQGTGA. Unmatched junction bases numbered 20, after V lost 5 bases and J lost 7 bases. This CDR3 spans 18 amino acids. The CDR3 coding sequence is TGTGCCAGCAGCGACGCCCGCCTGGCGGGGGTCGTAGATAATGAGCAGTTCTTC. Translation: CASSDARLAGVVDNEQFF.

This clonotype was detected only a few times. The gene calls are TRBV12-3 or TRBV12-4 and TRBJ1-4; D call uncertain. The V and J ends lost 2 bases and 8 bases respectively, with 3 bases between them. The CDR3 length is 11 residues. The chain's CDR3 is CASSLREKLFF. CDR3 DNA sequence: TGTGCCAGCAGTTTAAGGGAAAAACTGTTTTTT.

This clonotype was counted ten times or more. This CDR3 is CASSRPRIGLNEQFF. The DNA for the CDR3 is TGTGCCAGCAGCCGTCCCAGGATCGGACTCAATGAGCAGTTCTTC. The chain carries TRBV7-9 and TRBJ2-1, with D maybe TRBD2 (5 bases). The germline V and J ends were trimmed by 5 bases and 6 bases, with 17 bases remaining between them. CDR1 SEHNR and CDR2 FQNEAQ come from the germline V gene (reference sequence). The CDR3 sequence is 15 residues long.

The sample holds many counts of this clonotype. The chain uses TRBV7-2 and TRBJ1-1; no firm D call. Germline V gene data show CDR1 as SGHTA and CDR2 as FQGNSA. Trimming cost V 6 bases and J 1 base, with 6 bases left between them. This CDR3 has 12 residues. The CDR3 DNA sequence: TGTGCCAGCAGTTACTCGAACACTGAAGCTTTCTTT. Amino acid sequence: CASSYSNTEAFF.

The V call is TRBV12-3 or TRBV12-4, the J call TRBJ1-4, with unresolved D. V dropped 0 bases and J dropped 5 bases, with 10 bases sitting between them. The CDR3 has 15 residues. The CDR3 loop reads CASSLAEEINEKLFF. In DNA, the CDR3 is TGTGCCAGCAGTTTAGCTGAGGAGATAAATGAAAAACTGTTTTTT.

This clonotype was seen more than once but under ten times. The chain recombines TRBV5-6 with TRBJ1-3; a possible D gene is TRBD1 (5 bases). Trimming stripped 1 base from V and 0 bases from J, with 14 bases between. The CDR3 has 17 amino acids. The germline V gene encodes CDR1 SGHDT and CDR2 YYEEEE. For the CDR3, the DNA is TGTGCCAGCAGCTTGAAGGCAGGGCCTTACTCTGGAAACACCATATATTTT. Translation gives CASSLKAGPYSGNTIYF.